At least ten counts were recorded for the clone carrying this TCR beta chain. Germline V gives CDR1 MRHNA, CDR2 SNTAGT. The length of the CDR3 is 13 residues. V trimming: 0 bases; J trimming: 12 bases; junction bases outside the gene matches: 4. CDR3 and TCR beta VDJ profiling relied on genomic DNA as the template. MiXCR, applied by TCRdb to the reads, yields one record per CDR3 protein. The sample holds some 140,000 distinct CDR3 sequences, 52% seen once. Patients included in sequencing had previously demonstrated CD8+CD57+ cell expansion by flow cytometry. The sample belongs to a study of CD8+CD57+ T cells in acquired aplastic anemia.

The clonotype was recovered from a human donor with aplastic anemia. The rearrangement uses TRBV6-4 and TRBJ1-2; TRBD1 aligns across 10 bases. Input material: sorted CD4+, CD8+, or CD8+CD57+ T cells (not recorded which) from PBMCs. The CDR3 sequence: CASSDSGTGANTF. In DNA form, the CDR3 reads TGTGCCAGCAGTGACTCAGGGACAGGGGCAAACACCTTC.